These 25 T cell receptor beta chains were sequenced from one sample in a study of T cells in Graves' hyperthyroidism and ophthalmopathy. Amplified TCR beta CDR3 regions derived from RNA transcripts. During a first-round RT-PCR of the TCR CDR3, the HTBI primer set was used. TCRdb ran MiXCR on the multiplex PCR reads and lists one entry per CDR3 protein. The table has about 380,000 distinct CDR3 sequences, roughly 18% seen once. Sequencing used blood. The receptors were gathered from a man younger than 35 with Graves' ophthalmopathy.

This clonotype was counted at least ten times. The chain combines TRBV7-9 with TRBJ2-7, with a possible D match to TRBD1 (5 bases). The length of the CDR3 is 14 residues. V lost 6 bases to trimming and J lost 2 bases, with 14 bases between them. CDR1 and CDR2 from the germline V gene are SEHNR and FQNEAQ (reference sequence). The CDR3 bases are TGTGCCAGCAGTGCCAGGGAACAAACCTACGAGCAGTACTTC. It translates to CASSAREQTYEQYF.

The chain recombines TRBV9 with TRBJ1-1, with a possible D match to TRBD1 (5 bases). V lost 7 bases, J lost 11 bases, and 27 bases lay in between. The CDR3 sequence is 15 residues long. Per germline, CDR1 SGDLS and CDR2 YYNGEE. CDR3 region: CASGLSDGRLGGAFF. CDR3 DNA: TGTGCCAGCGGCTTATCGGACGGACGCCTCGGGGGTGCTTTCTTT.

This clonotype was recorded many times. The chain carries TRBV12-3 or TRBV12-4 and TRBJ2-1; D possibly corresponds to TRBD2 (6 bases). The CDR3 extends over 13 amino acids. Between the trimmed V and J ends, which lost 5 bases and 10 bases, there was a span of 15 bases. Here the CDR3 reads CASSRNLAGEQFF. Here the CDR3 DNA reads TGTGCCAGCAGTCGGAATCTCGCGGGGGAGCAGTTCTTC.

This clonotype came up many times. V usage is TRBV2 and J usage is TRBJ1-2; no clear D. Germline CDR1 and CDR2: SNHLY and FYNNEI. The CDR3 has 14 residues. V lost 3 bases and J 7 bases, leaving 15 bases between the germline ends. CDR3 region: CASSEDGPGFGYTF. The CDR3 DNA reads TGTGCCAGCAGTGAGGACGGTCCGGGATTTGGCTACACCTTC.

Points on this clonotype: A much bigger clone sits one base away, suggesting this may be a read error. The V gene is TRBV10-3, the J gene TRBJ1-2, with 8 bases that match TRBD1. Germline V gene lookup returns CDR1 ENHRY and CDR2 SYGVKD. The J segment lost 4 bases and the V segment lost 3 bases, leaving 4 bases of the junction unmatched. There are 14 residues in the CDR3. The CDR3 region has the DNA TGTGCCATCAGTGACCGGGACAGGTCCTATGGCTACACCTTC. Its protein product is CAISDRDRSYGYTF.

This clonotype was seen a handful of times. V gene TRBV6-1 combines with J gene TRBJ1-5, with no clear D. Per germline, CDR1 MNHNS and CDR2 SASEGT. Trimming took 2 bases from V and 5 from J, leaving 7 bases between them. There are 13 residues in the CDR3. The CDR3 DNA is TGTGCCAGCAGTGAATACCCAGATCAGCCCCAGCATTTT. It encodes CASSEYPDQPQHF.

The J gene is TRBJ2-3, the V gene TRBV20-1; D might be TRBD1 (6 bases). V lost 5 bases and J 5 bases, leaving 17 bases between the germline ends. This CDR3 contains 14 residues. Germline V gives CDR1 DFQATT, CDR2 SNEGSKA (reference sequence). CDR3 sequence: CSAASPGEKDTQYF. The CDR3 region has the DNA TGCAGTGCTGCCTCACCAGGGGAAAAAGATACGCAGTATTTT.

This rearrangement joins TRBV7-9 to TRBJ1-6, with 7 bases lining up with TRBD1. This CDR3 region has 16 residues. Germline V gene sequence: CDR1 SEHNR, CDR2 FQNEAQ (reference sequence). With 3 bases clipped from V and 7 bases from J, the junction kept 9 bases outside the gene matches. The CDR3 here is CASSFRDRQKNSPLHF. Written as DNA, the CDR3 is TGTGCCAGCAGCTTTCGGGACAGACAGAAGAATTCACCCCTCCACTTT.

The chain has TRBV10-1 and TRBJ2-1; TRBD2 might be the D (5 bases). The germline gives CDR1 WNHNN, CDR2 SYGVQD (reference sequence). The CDR3 is 15 residues long. Trimming took off 3 bases at V and 2 bases at J, with 11 bases between the two ends. The CDR3, as DNA: TGCGCCAGCAGTGACCCGAGCGGCGCCTACAATGAGCAGTTCTTC. The encoded protein is CASSDPSGAYNEQFF.

This chain connects TRBV6-5 to TRBJ1-4; TRBD1 matches 8 bases. From germline, CDR1 is MNHEY and CDR2 SVGAGI. The CDR3 length is 15 residues. V dropped 2 bases and J dropped 7; count of bases not matched to a gene: 6. DNA for the CDR3: TGTGCCAGCAGTTACCGCAGGGGGCTTACTGAAAAACTGTTTTTT. Its translation is CASSYRRGLTEKLFF.

The V gene is TRBV19, the J gene TRBJ1-1; D gene unclear. V was pared by 3 bases and J by 3 bases, with 14 bases between. The germline CDR1 and CDR2 sequences are LNHDA and SQIVND (reference sequence). This CDR3 has 15 residues. In nucleotides, the CDR3 is TGTGCCAGTAGTATTCCCAGTTACCGGGACACTGAAGCTTTCTTT. It is translated as CASSIPSYRDTEAFF. The full variable domain, rest sourced from reference TRBV19 and TRBJ1-1, is DGGITQSPKYLFRKEGQNVTLSCEQNLNHDAMYWYRQDPGQGLRLIYYSQIVNDFQKGDIAEGYSVSREKKESFPLTVTSAQKNPTAFYLCASSIPSYRDTEAFFGQGTRLTVV.

The table lists this clonotype with many counts. CDR3 amino acids: CSVGWEGMGAFF. CDR3 sequence (DNA): TGCAGCGTTGGATGGGAGGGGATGGGGGCTTTCTTT. The rearrangement joins TRBV29-1 to TRBJ1-1; D is perhaps TRBD1 (5 bases). Germline values: CDR1 SQVTM, CDR2 ANQGSEA. Trimming shortened V by 4 bases and J by 11 bases, and 17 bases separated the two germline ends. The CDR3 is 12 residues long.

CDR3 in amino acids: CATIATGNTGELFF. CDR3 nucleotide sequence: TGTGCCACCATCGCGACAGGGAACACCGGGGAGCTGTTTTTT. The gene calls are TRBV6-1 and TRBJ2-2; the D gene is possibly TRBD1 (6 bases). The CDR3 extends over 14 amino acids. Trimming removed 10 bases at V and 1 base at J, with 13 bases between. Germline-derived CDR1 and CDR2 are MNHNS and SASEGT.

CDR3 residues: CASTPVFGENYGYTF. The CDR3 nucleotides read TGTGCCAGCACCCCCGTCTTTGGGGAAAACTATGGCTACACCTTC. The chain is built from TRBV6-1 and TRBJ1-2; no definite D call. This CDR3 is 15 amino acids long. Trimming took off 7 bases at V and 2 bases at J, with 17 bases between the two ends. Germline assignment: CDR1 MNHNS and CDR2 SASEGT.

The V and J genes are TRBV9 and TRBJ1-1; TRBD1 agrees at 7 bases. In germline, CDR1 is SGDLS, CDR2 YYNGEE. CDR3 length equals 14 residues. V lost 4 bases, J lost 7 bases, and 10 bases stayed unmatched. The DNA of the CDR3 is TGTGCCAGCAGCTCCCGGTCGCAGGGGGTTGAAGCTTTCTTT. Its translation is CASSSRSQGVEAFF.

The DNA of the CDR3 is TGCGCCAGCAGTGGCGGGACAGGCGATCAGCCCCAGCATTTT. Protein product: CASSGGTGDQPQHF. The chain joins TRBV5-1 to TRBJ1-5; the match to TRBD1 covers 8 bases. Germline V gene lookup returns CDR1 SGHRS and CDR2 YFSETQ. V lost 5 bases, J lost 5 bases, and 6 bases stayed unmatched. The CDR3 is made up of 14 amino acids.

As to this clonotype: A much larger clone sits a single nucleotide away, making a read error possible. This chain connects TRBV20-1 to TRBJ1-2; unclear D gene. In germline, CDR1 is DFQATT, CDR2 SNEGSKA (reference sequence). The CDR3 has 12 amino acids. V was clipped by 5 bases and J by 8 bases, with 15 bases between them. The CDR3 is CSAGTYTGGYTF. CDR3 nucleotide sequence: TGCAGTGCTGGAACCTACACGGGCGGCTACACCTTC.

This clonotype has a count of ten or more. This chain joins TRBV5-8 and TRBJ2-5; D remains ambiguous. Looked up from germline, CDR1 is SGHTS and CDR2 is YDEGEE. The CDR3 contains 12 residues. Trimming left V 1 base short and J 5 bases short, with 6 bases between. CDR3 region: CASSLRYETQYF. The CDR3 DNA follows: TGTGCCAGCAGCTTGCGTTATGAGACCCAGTACTTC.

The table lists this clonotype with a few counts. J is TRBJ1-2 and V is TRBV6-1, with 7 bases matching TRBD1. After removal of 5 bases from V and 7 bases from J, the junction contained 7 bases not matched to a gene. CDR1 and CDR2 from the germline V gene are MNHNS and SASEGT. The CDR3 contains 13 residues. Written as DNA, the CDR3 is TGTGCCAGCAGTACAGGGACAGCTCTTGGCTACACCTTC. Residues: CASSTGTALGYTF.

CDR3 sequence (DNA): TGTGCCAGCAGTCGCCCCGGGACAGCCGACGAGCAGTACTTC. Protein sequence: CASSRPGTADEQYF. The J gene is TRBJ2-7, the V gene TRBV28, with 7 bases lining up with TRBD1. Germline loops: CDR1 MDHEN, CDR2 SYDVKM. The CDR3 has 14 residues. The V and J ends lost 5 bases and 5 bases, in that order; junction bases with no gene match: 9.

This clonotype was recorded a few times. The genes are TRBV6-5 and TRBJ2-1, with 15 nucleotides matching TRBD2. The V segment lost 2 bases and the J segment 11 bases; nucleotides outside the gene matches: 4. Germline V lookup: CDR1 MNHEY, CDR2 SVGAGI. The CDR3 covers 15 residues. The CDR3 region has the DNA TGTGCCAGCAGTTACGGAGGGACTAGCGGGGGGAAGCAGTTCTTC. It specifies CASSYGGTSGGKQFF.

This clonotype showed up many times. The chain links TRBV7-3 to TRBJ2-5, with 9 bases fitting TRBD1. The CDR3 loop spans 14 amino acids. Looked up from germline, CDR1 is SGHTA and CDR2 is FQGTGA. With 5 bases clipped from V and 5 bases from J, the junction kept 6 bases outside the gene matches. This CDR3 is CASSIQGAEETQYF. The CDR3 nucleotides are TGTGCCAGCAGCATACAGGGGGCTGAGGAGACCCAGTACTTC.

The chain combines TRBV9 with TRBJ2-5; 9 bases line up with TRBD2. The ends lost 3 bases at V and 8 bases at J; junction bases unmatched: 11. The CDR3 has 15 amino acids. The germline V gene has CDR1 SGDLS and CDR2 YYNGEE. The CDR3 spells CASSAPAGGLTTQYF. DNA for the CDR3: TGTGCCAGCAGCGCCCCAGCGGGGGGCCTTACCACCCAGTACTTC.

J is TRBJ2-2 and V is TRBV9, with D maybe TRBD2 (6 bases). The CDR3 has 16 amino acids. Germline V gene sequence: CDR1 SGDLS, CDR2 YYNGEE. Deletions cut 4 bases from V and 4 bases from J, with 17 bases between. The CDR3 sequence is CASSTEKGRITGELFF. The CDR3 DNA follows: TGTGCCAGCAGCACAGAAAAGGGGAGGATCACCGGGGAGCTGTTTTTT.

J is TRBJ1-6 and V is TRBV7-9, with D tentatively TRBD1 (5 bases). The V gene's germline CDR1 is SEHNR and CDR2 FQNEAQ (reference sequence). The CDR3 loop spans 15 amino acids. Trimming took 2 bases from V and 7 from J, leaving 12 bases between them. The CDR3 here is CASSLTEGINSPLHF. CDR3 nucleotides: TGTGCCAGCAGCTTAACCGAGGGGATAAATTCACCCCTCCACTTT. Together with reference TRBV7-9 and TRBJ1-6, the CDR3 gives the full variable domain: DTGVSQNPRHKITKRGQNVTFRCDPISEHNRLYWYRQTLGQGPEFLTYFQNEAQLEKSRLLSDRFSAERPKGSFSTLEIQRTEQGDSAMYLCASSLTEGINSPLHFGNGTRLTVT.